This T cell receptor beta chain was profiled in a study of blood T cell repertoires in COVID-19. Looking at the study overall: Sample material is recorded as cDNA or gDNA derived from T cells, B-cell-depleted T cells, or PBMCs.

In the authors' methods: Estimates of nucleated cell counts were drawn from the amplification of reference gene primers. Here immunoSEQ multiplex PCR was the method, and the copy in TCRdb shows in-frame clones only, minus some. V and J calls and clone size are those listed in that table; D and trimming were worked out from the DNA. This sample carries hundreds of thousands of clones, approximately 88% of them seen once, and the ten largest clones take roughly 5.3%. Trimming shortened V by 8 bases and J by 3 bases, and 11 bases separated the two germline ends. Germline values: CDR1 MDHEN, CDR2 SYDVKM. The CDR3 extends over 13 amino acids.

The sample comprised PBMCs or T cells enriched from blood (not recorded which). The chain recombines TRBV28 with TRBJ1-5; D perhaps matches TRBD1 (6 bases). This clonotype was sampled from a man aged 55 to 70 who had recovered from COVID-19. The CDR3 DNA sequence: TGTGCCAGCGCAGGGGAACACAATCAGCCCCAGCATTTT. Amino acids: CASAGEHNQPQHF.